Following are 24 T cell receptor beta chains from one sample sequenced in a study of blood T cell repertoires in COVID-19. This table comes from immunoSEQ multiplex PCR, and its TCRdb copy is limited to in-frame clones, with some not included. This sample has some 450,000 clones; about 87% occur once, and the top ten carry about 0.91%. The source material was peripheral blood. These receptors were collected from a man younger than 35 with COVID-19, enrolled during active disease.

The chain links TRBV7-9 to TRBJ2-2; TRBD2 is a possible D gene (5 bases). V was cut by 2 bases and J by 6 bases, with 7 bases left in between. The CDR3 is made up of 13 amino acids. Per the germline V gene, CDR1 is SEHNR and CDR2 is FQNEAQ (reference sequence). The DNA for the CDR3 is TGTGCCAGCAGCTTATATAGCGCCGGGGAGCTGTTTTTT. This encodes CASSLYSAGELFF.

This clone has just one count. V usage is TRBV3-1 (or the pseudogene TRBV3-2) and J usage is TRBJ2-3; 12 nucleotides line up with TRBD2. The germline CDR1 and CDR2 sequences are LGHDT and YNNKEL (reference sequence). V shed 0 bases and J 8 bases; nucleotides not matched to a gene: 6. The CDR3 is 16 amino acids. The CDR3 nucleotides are TGTGCCAGCAGCCAAGATCGGGCTAGCGGGAGGGGTACGCAGTATTTT. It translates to CASSQDRASGRGTQYF.

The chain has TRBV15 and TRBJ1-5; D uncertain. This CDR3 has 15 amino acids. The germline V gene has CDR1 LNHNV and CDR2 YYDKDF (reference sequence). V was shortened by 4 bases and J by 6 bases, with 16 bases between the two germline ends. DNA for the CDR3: TGTGCCACCAGCACCTCGCTCGAGCCAGGTCAGCCCCAGCATTTT. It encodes CATSTSLEPGQPQHF.

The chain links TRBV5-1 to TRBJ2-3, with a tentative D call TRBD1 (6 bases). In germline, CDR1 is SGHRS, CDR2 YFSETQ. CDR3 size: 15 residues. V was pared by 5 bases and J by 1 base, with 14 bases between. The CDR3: CASRFPDRGTDTQYF. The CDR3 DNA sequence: TGCGCCAGCAGATTCCCGGACAGAGGCACAGATACGCAGTATTTT.

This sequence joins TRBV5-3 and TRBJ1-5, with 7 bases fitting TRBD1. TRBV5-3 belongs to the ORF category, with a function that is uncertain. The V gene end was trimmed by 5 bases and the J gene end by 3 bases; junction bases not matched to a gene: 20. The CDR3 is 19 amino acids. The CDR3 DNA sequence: TGTGCCAGAAGAATTGGTGGGGACAGTCCCGGACAGGTCAATCAGCCCCAGCATTTT. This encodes CARRIGGDSPGQVNQPQHF.

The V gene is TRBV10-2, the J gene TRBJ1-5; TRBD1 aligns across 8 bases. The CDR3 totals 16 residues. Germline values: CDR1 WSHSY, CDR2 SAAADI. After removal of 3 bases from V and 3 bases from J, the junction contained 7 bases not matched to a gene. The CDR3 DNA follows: TGCGCCAGCAGTGACTCGGGACAGGCGGTCAATCAGCCCCAGCATTTT. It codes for CASSDSGQAVNQPQHF.

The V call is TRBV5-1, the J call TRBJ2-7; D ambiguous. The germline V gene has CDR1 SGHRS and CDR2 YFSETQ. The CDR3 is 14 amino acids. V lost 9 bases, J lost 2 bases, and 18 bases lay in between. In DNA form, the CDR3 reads TGCGCCACCTCGGCAGGAATTGGGCCCTACGAGCAGTACTTC. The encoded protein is CATSAGIGPYEQYF.

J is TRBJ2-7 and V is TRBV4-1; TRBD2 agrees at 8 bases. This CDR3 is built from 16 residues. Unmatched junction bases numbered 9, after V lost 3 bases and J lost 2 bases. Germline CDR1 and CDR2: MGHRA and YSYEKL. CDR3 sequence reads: CASSHASGGITYEQYF. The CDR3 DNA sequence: TGCGCCAGCAGCCACGCCTCGGGGGGGATAACCTACGAGCAGTACTTC.

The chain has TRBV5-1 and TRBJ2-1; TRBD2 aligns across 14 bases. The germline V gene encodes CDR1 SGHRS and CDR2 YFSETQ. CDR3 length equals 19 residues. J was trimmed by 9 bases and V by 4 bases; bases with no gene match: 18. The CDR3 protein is CASSTHRTSGRKLDGEQFF. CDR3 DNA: TGCGCCAGCAGCACCCACAGGACTAGCGGGAGGAAGTTGGATGGTGAGCAGTTCTTC.

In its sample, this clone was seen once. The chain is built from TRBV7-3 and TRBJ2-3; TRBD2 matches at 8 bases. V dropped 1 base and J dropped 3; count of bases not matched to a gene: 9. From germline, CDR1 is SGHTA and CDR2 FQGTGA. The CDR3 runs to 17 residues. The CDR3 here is CASSLNPSGRGTDTQYF. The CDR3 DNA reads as TGTGCCAGCAGCTTAAACCCCAGCGGGAGAGGGACAGATACGCAGTATTTT. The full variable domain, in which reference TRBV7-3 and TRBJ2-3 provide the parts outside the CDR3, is GAGVSQTPSNKVTEKGKYVELRCDPISGHTALYWYRQSLGQGPEFLIYFQGTGAADDSGLPNDRFFAVRPEGSVSTLKIQRTERGDSAVYLCASSLNPSGRGTDTQYFGPGTRLTVL.

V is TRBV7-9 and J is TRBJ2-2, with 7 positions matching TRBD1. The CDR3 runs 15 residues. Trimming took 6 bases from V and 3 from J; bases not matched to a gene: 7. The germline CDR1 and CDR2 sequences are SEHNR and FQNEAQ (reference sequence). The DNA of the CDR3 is TGTGCCAGCAGGAGGGACAGTATTGACACCGGGGAGCTGTTTTTT. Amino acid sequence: CASRRDSIDTGELFF.

CDR3 sequence: CASSQFWNTGELFF. Here the CDR3 DNA reads TGTGCCAGCAGCCAATTCTGGAACACCGGGGAGCTGTTTTTT. The chain joins TRBV14 to TRBJ2-2; no firm D call. Trimming took off 2 bases at V and 1 base at J, with 5 bases between the two ends. The CDR3 covers 14 residues. CDR1 and CDR2 (germline): SGHDN, FVKESK.

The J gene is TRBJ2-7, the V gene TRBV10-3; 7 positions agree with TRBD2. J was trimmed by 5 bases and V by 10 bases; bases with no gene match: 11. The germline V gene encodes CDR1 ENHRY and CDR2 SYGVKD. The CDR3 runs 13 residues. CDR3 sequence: CASWGGEPNEQYF. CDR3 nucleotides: TGTGCCAGCTGGGGGGGGGAGCCCAACGAGCAGTACTTC.

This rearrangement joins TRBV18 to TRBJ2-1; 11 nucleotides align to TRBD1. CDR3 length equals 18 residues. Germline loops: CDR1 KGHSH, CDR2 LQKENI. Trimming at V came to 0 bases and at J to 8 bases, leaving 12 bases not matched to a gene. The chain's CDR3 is CASSPPSFRTGGIDEQFF. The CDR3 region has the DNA TGTGCCAGCTCACCACCGAGCTTCAGGACAGGGGGCATAGATGAGCAGTTCTTC.

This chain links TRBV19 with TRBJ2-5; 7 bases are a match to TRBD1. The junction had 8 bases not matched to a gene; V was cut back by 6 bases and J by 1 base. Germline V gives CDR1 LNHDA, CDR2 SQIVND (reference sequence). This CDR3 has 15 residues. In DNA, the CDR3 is TGTGCCAGTAGATCAACAGGGGTTACCCAAGAGACCCAGTACTTC. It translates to CASRSTGVTQETQYF.

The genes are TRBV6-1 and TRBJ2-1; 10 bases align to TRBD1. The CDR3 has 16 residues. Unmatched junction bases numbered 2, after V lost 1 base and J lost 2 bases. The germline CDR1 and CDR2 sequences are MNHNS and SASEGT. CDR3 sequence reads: CASSEVGQGPYNEQFF. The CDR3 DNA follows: TGTGCCAGCAGTGAAGTGGGACAGGGGCCCTACAATGAGCAGTTCTTC.

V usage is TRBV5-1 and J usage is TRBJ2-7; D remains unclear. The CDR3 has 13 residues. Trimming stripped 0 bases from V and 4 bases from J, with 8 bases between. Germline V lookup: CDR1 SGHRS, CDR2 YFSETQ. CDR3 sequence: CASSLGHRYEQYF. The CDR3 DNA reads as TGCGCCAGCAGCTTGGGACACCGGTACGAGCAGTACTTC.

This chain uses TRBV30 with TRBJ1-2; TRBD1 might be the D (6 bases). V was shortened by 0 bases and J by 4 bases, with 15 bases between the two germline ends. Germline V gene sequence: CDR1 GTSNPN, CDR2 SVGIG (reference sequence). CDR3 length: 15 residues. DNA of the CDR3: TGTGCCTGGAGTGTAGGGCCAGGGGCAGGCTATGGCTACACCTTC. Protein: CAWSVGPGAGYGYTF.

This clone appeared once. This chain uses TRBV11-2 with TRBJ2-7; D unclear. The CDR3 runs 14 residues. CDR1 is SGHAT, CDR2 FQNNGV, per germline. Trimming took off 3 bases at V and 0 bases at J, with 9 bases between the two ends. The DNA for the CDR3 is TGTGCCAGCAGCTTCCGCGTAGTCTCCTACGAGCAGTACTTC. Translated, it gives CASSFRVVSYEQYF. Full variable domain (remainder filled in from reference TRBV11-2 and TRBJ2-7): EAGVAQSPRYKIIEKRQSVAFWCNPISGHATLYWYQQILGQGPKLLIQFQNNGVVDDSQLPKDRFSAERLKGVDSTLKIQPAKLEDSAVYLCASSFRVVSYEQYFGPGTRLTVT.

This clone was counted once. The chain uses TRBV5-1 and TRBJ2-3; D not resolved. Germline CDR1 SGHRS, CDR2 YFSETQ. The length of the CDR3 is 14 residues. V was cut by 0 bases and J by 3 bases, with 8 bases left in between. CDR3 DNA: TGCGCCAGCAGCTTGGTGGCAGTTACAGATACGCAGTATTTT. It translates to CASSLVAVTDTQYF. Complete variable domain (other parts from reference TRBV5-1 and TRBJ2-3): KAGVTQTPRYLIKTRGQQVTLSCSPISGHRSVSWYQQTPGQGLQFLFEYFSETQRNKGNFPGRFSGRQFSNSRSEMNVSTLELGDSALYLCASSLVAVTDTQYFGPGTRLTVL.

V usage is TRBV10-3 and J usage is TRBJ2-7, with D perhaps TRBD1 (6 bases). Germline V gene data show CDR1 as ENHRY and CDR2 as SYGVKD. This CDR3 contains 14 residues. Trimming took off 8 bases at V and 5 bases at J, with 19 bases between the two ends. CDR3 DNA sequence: TGTGCCATCGGCGGGCTACAACCAGGGGACGAGCAGTACTTC. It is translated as CAIGGLQPGDEQYF.

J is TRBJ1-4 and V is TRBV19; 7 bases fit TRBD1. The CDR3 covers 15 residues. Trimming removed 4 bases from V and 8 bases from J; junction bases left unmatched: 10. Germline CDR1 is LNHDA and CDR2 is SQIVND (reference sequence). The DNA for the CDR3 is TGTGCCAGTAGTAGCCCGCACAGGGGCGAGGAAAAACTGTTTTTT. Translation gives CASSSPHRGEEKLFF.

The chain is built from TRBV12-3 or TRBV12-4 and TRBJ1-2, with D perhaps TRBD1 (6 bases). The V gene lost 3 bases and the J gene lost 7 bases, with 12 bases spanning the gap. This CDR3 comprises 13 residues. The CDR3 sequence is CASSFEGVRGYTF. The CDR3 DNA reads TGTGCCAGCAGTTTTGAGGGGGTGCGTGGCTACACCTTC.

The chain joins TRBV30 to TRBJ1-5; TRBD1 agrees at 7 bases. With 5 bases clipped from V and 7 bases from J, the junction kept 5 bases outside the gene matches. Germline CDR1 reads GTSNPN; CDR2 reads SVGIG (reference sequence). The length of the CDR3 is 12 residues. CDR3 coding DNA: TGTGCCTGGGACAGGGTCGGGCAGCCCCAGCATTTT. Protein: CAWDRVGQPQHF. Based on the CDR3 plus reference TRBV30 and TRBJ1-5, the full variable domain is SQTIHQWPATLVQPVGSPLSLECTVEGTSNPNLYWYRQAAGRGLQLLFYSVGIGQISSEVPQNLSASRPQDRQFILSSKKLLLSDSGFYLCAWDRVGQPQHFGDGTRLSIL.